This T cell receptor beta chain was recorded in a study of blood T cell repertoires in COVID-19. Clones were read by immunoSEQ multiplex PCR, and TCRdb kept only the in-frame ones, dropping some. This table has about 280,000 clones, 85% appearing once. The specimen sequenced was PBMCs or T cells enriched from blood (not recorded which). This clonotype originated in a woman in her fifties or sixties who had recovered from COVID-19.

CDR3 sequence (DNA): TGTGCCAGCAGCTTCCAGGGTGGCAGGGGAAATCAGCCCCAGCATTTT. This sequence encodes CASSFQGGRGNQPQHF. The rearrangement links TRBV7-6 to TRBJ1-5; tentative D call: TRBD1 (6 bases). The germline V gene has CDR1 SGHVS and CDR2 FNYEAQ. This CDR3 region has 16 residues. The V gene lost 3 bases and the J gene lost 4 bases, with 16 bases spanning the gap. The full variable domain, in which reference TRBV7-6 and TRBJ1-5 provide the parts outside the CDR3, is GAGVSQSPRYKVTKRGQDVALRCDPISGHVSLYWYRQALGQGPEFLTYFNYEAQQDKSGLPNDRFSAERPEGSISTLTIQRTEQRDSAMYRCASSFQGGRGNQPQHFGDGTRLSIL.